These T cell receptor beta chains were read from a single sample in a study of shared clonotypes between healthy human individuals. The assay was immunoSEQ multiplex PCR, and TCRdb's table has in-frame clones only and misses some. The data hold over a million clones, with around 97% observed a single time. The sample taken for sequencing was naive CD4+ T cells sorted from blood. These receptors originate from a man aged 30-40 years in good health. The CDR3 runs from the conserved cysteine through the conserved F or W. The order of the fields is J gene, clone size, D gene, V gene, CDR3 DNA, CDR3 protein. D genes are given only for firm matches. Only some rows state a clone size, as once, few, many or a class for expanded clones.

TRBJ2-1	NA	NA	TRBV19	TGTGCCAGTAGTGAACAGGGTATAGCGCTGAATGAGCAGTTCTTC	CASSEQGIALNEQFF
TRBJ2-5	NA	NA	TRBV7-2	TGTGCCAGCAGCTTAGTGCGAGGGCGGGAGACCCAGTACTTC	CASSLVRGRETQYF
TRBJ1-2	NA	TRBD1	TRBV5-1	TGCGCCAGCAGCGCGGAAAGACAGGGGGCGGGCTACACCTTC	CASSAERQGAGYTF
TRBJ1-5	NA	TRBD1	TRBV18	TGTGCCAGCTCACCGGGACAGGGTTTCGGCAATCAGCCCCAGCATTTT	CASSPGQGFGNQPQHF
TRBJ1-5	NA	TRBD1	TRBV19	TGTGCCAGTAGTATCCGGGACAGGGGAAAGTTGGAGCCCCAGCATTTT	CASSIRDRGKLEPQHF
TRBJ2-5	NA	NA	TRBV28	TGTGCCAGCATCCCGGGACGGCAAGAGACCCAGTACTTC	CASIPGRQETQYF
TRBJ1-4	NA	NA	TRBV7-2	TGTGCCAGCAGCTTAGTGTTTGCTAATGAAAAACTGTTTTTT	CASSLVFANEKLFF
TRBJ1-1	NA	TRBD1	TRBV11-2	TGTGCCAGCAGCTTAGTATGGACAGGGTTGCTGGACACTGAAGCTTTCTTT	CASSLVWTGLLDTEAFF
TRBJ2-7	NA	NA	TRBV28	TGTGCCAGCAGTTCAACAGAAACCTACGAGCAGTACTTC	CASSSTETYEQYF
TRBJ2-5	NA	NA	TRBV15	TGTGCCACCAGCAGAGATCTGGGGACACAAGAGACCCAGTACTTC	CATSRDLGTQETQYF
TRBJ2-5	once	TRBD1	TRBV5-6	TGTGCCAGCAGCTTGCTAGGACAGGTAGAGACCCAGTACTTC	CASSLLGQVETQYF
TRBJ2-7	NA	TRBD1	TRBV28	TGTGCCAGCACCGCTCCGGGACAGGGCTACTACGAGCAGTACTTC	CASTAPGQGYYEQYF
TRBJ2-1	NA	TRBD2	TRBV14	TGTGCCAGCAGCTTTCTAGCGGGCCCGACATACAATGAGCAGTTCTTC	CASSFLAGPTYNEQFF
TRBJ2-2	NA	NA	TRBV2	TGTGCCAGCACCGAGGGGGACACCGGGGAGCTGTTTTTT	CASTEGDTGELFF
TRBJ1-5	NA	TRBD1	TRBV19	TGTGCCAGTAGTATTGGACAGGTAACAAATCAGCCCCAGCATTTT	CASSIGQVTNQPQHF
TRBJ1-5	once	NA	TRBV30	TGTGCCTGGAGTCAAGGGACTTCTGTGGGGCATTTT	CAWSQGTSVGHF
TRBJ1-5	NA	NA	TRBV19	TGTGCCAGTAGTATAGAAGGTTCAGGGCGAGGCAATCAGCCCCAGCATTTT	CASSIEGSGRGNQPQHF
TRBJ1-1	NA	TRBD1	TRBV11-2	TGTGCCAGCAGCTTAGGGGACAGGGCCAACACTGAAGCTTTCTTT	CASSLGDRANTEAFF
TRBJ2-3	NA	NA	TRBV7-6	TGTGCCAGCAGCTCCTCTAGACCCTTCTCGGATACGCAGTATTTT	CASSSSRPFSDTQYF
TRBJ1-1	NA	TRBD1	TRBV30	TGTGCCTGGAGAGGGCAGGGGGCCCTGAACACTGAAGCTTTCTTT	CAWRGQGALNTEAFF
TRBJ2-7	NA	NA	TRBV11-2	TGTGCCAGCAGCTTAGCCCTTGGCGCCGGCGAGCAGTACTTC	CASSLALGAGEQYF
TRBJ2-1	NA	NA	TRBV7-8	TGTGCCAGCAGCTTACAGCGGAGGAGCTCCTACAATGAGCAGTTCTTC	CASSLQRRSSYNEQFF
TRBJ2-3	NA	TRBD2	TRBV18	TGTGCCAGCTCACCCCTCAGCGGGACCGTTACAGATACGCAGTATTTT	CASSPLSGTVTDTQYF
TRBJ2-1	NA	NA	TRBV7-2	TGTGCCAGCAGCTTGATGTCAGGGATGGGACCCAATGAGCAGTTCTTC	CASSLMSGMGPNEQFF
TRBJ2-7	NA	NA	TRBV5-1	TGCGCCAGCAGCTTGGCTGACGGCTACGAGCAGTACTTC	CASSLADGYEQYF
TRBJ2-1	NA	NA	TRBV5-1	TGCGCCAGCAGCCCAGGGTCCTACAATGAGCAGTTCTTC	CASSPGSYNEQFF
TRBJ2-3	NA	TRBD2	TRBV7-6	TGTGCCAGCAGCTTAGGGAGCGGGATGATCACAGATACGCAGTATTTT	CASSLGSGMITDTQYF
TRBJ2-3	NA	NA	TRBV5-4	TGTGCCAGCAGCTTGGCCACCACTGGGAGCACAGATACGCAGTATTTT	CASSLATTGSTDTQYF
TRBJ2-3	NA	NA	TRBV6-6	TGTGCCAGCAGTTCCCGGGGACTCGAACCCACAGATACGCAGTATTTT	CASSSRGLEPTDTQYF
TRBJ1-4	NA	TRBD1	TRBV5-5	TGTGCCAGCAGCTTGCAGGGGGCCTCTAATGAAAAACTGTTTTTT	CASSLQGASNEKLFF
TRBJ2-1	NA	NA	TRBV5-1	TGCGCCAGCAGCTCTGGGACTTTAAATGAGCAGTTCTTC	CASSSGTLNEQFF
TRBJ2-1	NA	TRBD2	TRBV5-1	TGCGCCAGCGTCCCGGGACTAGCGGGAGGTTCTTACAATGAGCAGTTCTTC	CASVPGLAGGSYNEQFF
TRBJ2-7	NA	NA	TRBV25-1	TGTGCCAGCAGTGAAGTAGGGGCCTACTCCTACGAGCAGTACTTC	CASSEVGAYSYEQYF
TRBJ1-1	NA	NA	TRBV9	TGTGCCAGCAGCGTCCAGGGACCCACTGAAGCTTTCTTT	CASSVQGPTEAFF
TRBJ2-7	NA	TRBD1	TRBV29-1	TGCAGCGTCGCCGGGACAGGGGGCTACGAGCAGTACTTC	CSVAGTGGYEQYF
TRBJ1-4	NA	NA	TRBV7-9	TGTGCCAGCAGCTTCTCGACGGTCTATGAAAAACTGTTTTTT	CASSFSTVYEKLFF
TRBJ2-2	NA	TRBD1	TRBV5-6	TGTGCCAGCAGCCGTCCGACAGGGTCCACCGGGGAGCTGTTTTTT	CASSRPTGSTGELFF
TRBJ1-5	NA	NA	TRBV27	TGTGCCAGCAGTTTATCAACAGGGAGCAATCAGCCCCAGCATTTT	CASSLSTGSNQPQHF
TRBJ1-1	NA	NA	TRBV5-4	TGTGCCAGCAGCCGAGACGGCAAGGGGAGTACTGAAGCTTTCTTT	CASSRDGKGSTEAFF
TRBJ2-7	NA	NA	TRBV7-9	TGTGCCAGCAGCCCAGGGACTCTCAGCTCCTACGAGCAGTACTTC	CASSPGTLSSYEQYF
TRBJ1-1	NA	NA	TRBV11-3	TGTGCCAGCAGCTCGCAAGGACAGCTAGCCACTGAAGCTTTCTTT	CASSSQGQLATEAFF
TRBJ2-2	NA	NA	TRBV5-4	TGTGCCAGCAGCTTTGAGCAGATCGGGGAGCTGTTTTTT	CASSFEQIGELFF
TRBJ2-7	NA	TRBD1	TRBV15	TGTGCCACCAGCAGACCGAAGGACAGGAACTCCTACGAGCAGTACTTC	CATSRPKDRNSYEQYF
TRBJ2-3	NA	NA	TRBV5-4	TGTGCCAGCAGCCGTGGCGGGGACCTGGGGACAGATACGCAGTATTTT	CASSRGGDLGTDTQYF
TRBJ2-7	NA	NA	TRBV5-1	TGCGCCAGCAGCTTGGTGGGGGACTACGAGCAGTACTTC	CASSLVGDYEQYF
TRBJ2-3	NA	NA	TRBV19	TGTGCCAGTAGTATAGATCAGGGCCCCACAGATACGCAGTATTTT	CASSIDQGPTDTQYF
TRBJ2-1	NA	TRBD2	TRBV18	TGTGCCAGCTCACGGGGTAGCGGGAGTGGTCCGGGTGAGCAGTTCTTC	CASSRGSGSGPGEQFF
TRBJ2-1	NA	NA	TRBV21-1	TGTGCCAGCAGCAAAAGGGGCCTAGCGGGAGGCACTGAGCAGTTCTTC	CASSKRGLAGGTEQFF
TRBJ2-1	NA	TRBD1	TRBV7-8	TGTGCCAGCAGCTTAAAAGGACAGGGGGCGATATATGAGCAGTTCTTC	CASSLKGQGAIYEQFF
TRBJ2-1	NA	NA	TRBV7-8	TGTGCCAGCGCCCCTGGTGGGTCGGAATACAATGAGCAGTTCTTC	CASAPGGSEYNEQFF